Each of the 14 T cell receptor beta chains below was sequenced from the same sample in a study of blood T cell repertoires in COVID-19. This table comes from immunoSEQ multiplex PCR, and its TCRdb copy is limited to in-frame clones, with some not included. In the table there are approximately 170,000 clones, approximately 82% of which are singletons. The specimen was PBMCs or T cells enriched from blood (not recorded which). These TCRs come from a woman between 45 and 65 years old who had recovered from COVID-19.

V is TRBV7-8 and J is TRBJ1-1; D unresolved. With 5 bases removed from V and 0 bases from J, the gap between germline ends came to 10 bases. This CDR3 has 14 amino acids. Germline-derived CDR1 and CDR2 are SGHVS and FQNEAQ. The CDR3 sequence: CASSLYGMNTEAFF. The CDR3 region has the DNA TGTGCCAGCAGCCTATACGGGATGAACACTGAAGCTTTCTTT.

This chain joins TRBV19 and TRBJ2-6; the D gene is possibly TRBD2 (6 bases). CDR1 LNHDA and CDR2 SQIVND come from the germline V gene (reference sequence). Trimming left V 5 bases short and J 3 bases short, with 14 bases between. CDR3 size: 16 residues. This CDR3 is CASSLPGGSGANVLTF. Here the CDR3 DNA reads TGTGCCAGTAGTCTCCCCGGGGGAAGTGGGGCCAACGTCCTGACTTTC.

The genes are TRBV11-2 and TRBJ2-2, with 8 bases lining up with TRBD1. V dropped 5 bases and J dropped 4; count of bases not matched to a gene: 9. Germline-derived CDR1 and CDR2 are SGHAT and FQNNGV. This CDR3 has 16 amino acids. CDR3 amino acids: CASSPVTGVITGELFF. The CDR3 region has the DNA TGTGCCAGCAGCCCCGTGACAGGGGTAATCACCGGGGAGCTGTTTTTT.

The CDR3 sequence: CAWSVGRRFSAKNIQYF. CDR3 bases: TGTGCCTGGAGTGTAGGGAGGCGTTTTTCGGCCAAAAACATTCAGTACTTC. This chain uses TRBV30 with TRBJ2-4, with D perhaps matching TRBD2 (6 bases). The CDR3 runs to 17 residues. The germline V and J ends were trimmed by 0 bases and 1 base, with 16 bases remaining between them. Germline CDR1 reads GTSNPN; CDR2 reads SVGIG (reference sequence).

The J gene is TRBJ2-7, the V gene TRBV3-1 (or the pseudogene TRBV3-2), with 15 bases fitting TRBD2. Germline loops: CDR1 LGHDT, CDR2 YNNKEL (reference sequence). Trimming at V came to 3 bases and at J to 6 bases, leaving 6 bases not matched to a gene. This CDR3 region has 16 residues. Written as DNA, the CDR3 is TGTGCCAGCAGCCAGTGGAGGACTAGCGGGAGGGCCGAGCAGTACGTC. Translated, it gives CASSQWRTSGRAEQYV.

The gene calls are TRBV11-2 and TRBJ1-2, with D possibly TRBD1 on 5 matching bases. The ends were cut back, 5 bases at V and 2 bases at J, with 15 bases in the middle. Germline V CDR1 and CDR2: SGHAT, FQNNGV. CDR3 length: 15 residues. This chain's CDR3 is CASSPDTGGNYGYTF. CDR3 bases: TGTGCCAGCAGCCCGGATACCGGGGGAAACTATGGCTACACCTTC. The entire variable domain, with the rest obtained from reference TRBV11-2 and TRBJ1-2, is as follows: EAGVAQSPRYKIIEKRQSVAFWCNPISGHATLYWYQQILGQGPKLLIQFQNNGVVDDSQLPKDRFSAERLKGVDSTLKIQPAKLEDSAVYLCASSPDTGGNYGYTFGSGTRLTVV.

This chain connects TRBV11-2 to TRBJ1-3; no firm D call. Trimming took off 5 bases at V and 0 bases at J, with 8 bases between the two ends. This CDR3 contains 14 residues. The germline CDR1 and CDR2 sequences are SGHAT and FQNNGV. CDR3 residues: CASSMHSSGNTIYF. The CDR3 DNA reads TGTGCCAGCAGCATGCATAGCTCTGGAAACACCATATATTTT.

The V gene is TRBV3-1 (or the pseudogene TRBV3-2), the J gene TRBJ1-6, with TRBD1 identical over 7 bases. The CDR3 contains 18 residues. CDR1 and CDR2 (germline): LGHDT, YNNKEL (reference sequence). With V trimmed by 2 bases and J by 3 bases, 10 bases remained unmatched. CDR3 loop: CASSQSEGQIIYNSPLHF. In nucleotides, the CDR3 is TGTGCCAGCAGCCAATCCGAGGGACAGATTATCTATAATTCACCCCTCCACTTT.

The gene calls are TRBV12-5 and TRBJ2-7, with D perhaps TRBD1 (5 bases). Deletions cut 1 base from V and 5 bases from J, with 9 bases between. This CDR3 has 13 residues. CDR1 and CDR2 from the germline V gene are LGHNT and FRNRAP. The DNA of the CDR3 is TGTGCTAGTGGTTTGGACAGGAGAAACGAGCAGTACGTC. Protein sequence: CASGLDRRNEQYV.

The rearrangement joins TRBV3-1 (or the pseudogene TRBV3-2) to TRBJ2-3, with D perhaps matching TRBD1 (5 bases). Trimming removed 1 base from V and 3 bases from J, with 14 bases in between. Germline CDR1 LGHDT, CDR2 YNNKEL (reference sequence). The CDR3 is 16 amino acids. CDR3: CASSQVRGAGTDTQYF. The CDR3 nucleotides read TGTGCCAGCAGCCAAGTACGTGGGGCCGGGACAGATACGCAGTATTTT.

The chain couples TRBV12-3 or TRBV12-4 to TRBJ2-3, with D unclear. The CDR3 runs 13 residues. The germline V and J ends were trimmed by 10 bases and 4 bases, with 15 bases remaining between them. The CDR3 loop is CATLVDAADTQYF. The CDR3 bases are TGTGCCACCTTAGTAGATGCGGCAGATACGCAGTATTTT.

The rearrangement links TRBV6-2 or TRBV6-3 to TRBJ1-2; no clear D. V gave up 4 bases and J gave up 4 bases, with 10 bases separating them. The CDR3 length is 13 residues. CDR1 and CDR2 (germline): MNHEY, SVGEGT. The CDR3, as DNA: TGTGCCAGCAGTTCACCTGGCACCTATGGCTACACCTTC. This codes for CASSSPGTYGYTF.

This clone came up a few times. The chain recombines TRBV9 with TRBJ1-1; D is undetermined. The germline CDR1 and CDR2 sequences are SGDLS and YYNGEE. The CDR3 sequence is 14 residues long. Trimming pared 4 bases from V and 5 bases from J, leaving 15 bases between. The CDR3 DNA follows: TGTGCCAGCAGCCTTCGGGTAGGAGGGACTGAAGCTTTCTTT. It codes for CASSLRVGGTEAFF.

The chain is built from TRBV9 and TRBJ1-1; 7 bases fit TRBD1. The CDR3 spans 15 residues. With V trimmed by 1 base and J by 1 base, 4 bases remained unmatched. Germline V gene lookup returns CDR1 SGDLS and CDR2 YYNGEE. This CDR3 is CASSVLTGTNTEAFF. CDR3 sequence (DNA): TGTGCCAGCAGCGTATTGACAGGGACGAACACTGAAGCTTTCTTT.